This T cell receptor (beta chain) was profiled in a study of cytomegalovirus exposure and HLA in healthy donors. Study-wide results and caveats: An analysis was carried out at a later point. It showed that HLA-associated TCR beta chains were more clonally expanded than equally common non-associated chains. In a later analysis, HLA-C alleles had the fewest associated TCRs, DRB1 alleles the most. Reportedly, HLA-A and HLA-B alleles of most subjects were accurately predicted from TCR beta.

Amplification used 60 Vbeta primers and 13 Jbeta primers. In the original processing: There were about 80 million unique TCR beta chains by a later count, and approximately 11 million of them were shared. Measured with immunoSEQ multiplex PCR; TCRdb has only the in-frame clones, and not every one. V and J calls and clone size are those listed in that table; D and trimming were worked out from the DNA. The repertoire consists of 130,000 or so clones, with 75% to 85% occurring once and the leading ten covering roughly 7.8%. Worth noting for this clone: The target antigen is unknown.

The CDR3 consists of 13 residues. Trimming pared 5 bases from V and 2 bases from J, leaving 8 bases between. Germline V lookup: CDR1 SGHTS, CDR2 YDEGEE. The source of this sequence is a woman in her forties or fifties in good health and CMV-seropositive. Sample: PBMCs. The chain joins TRBV5-8 to TRBJ1-5; no clear D gene. The chain's CDR3 is CASSLSGNQPQHF. The DNA of the CDR3 is TGTGCCAGCAGTTTATCGGGCAATCAGCCCCAGCATTTT.